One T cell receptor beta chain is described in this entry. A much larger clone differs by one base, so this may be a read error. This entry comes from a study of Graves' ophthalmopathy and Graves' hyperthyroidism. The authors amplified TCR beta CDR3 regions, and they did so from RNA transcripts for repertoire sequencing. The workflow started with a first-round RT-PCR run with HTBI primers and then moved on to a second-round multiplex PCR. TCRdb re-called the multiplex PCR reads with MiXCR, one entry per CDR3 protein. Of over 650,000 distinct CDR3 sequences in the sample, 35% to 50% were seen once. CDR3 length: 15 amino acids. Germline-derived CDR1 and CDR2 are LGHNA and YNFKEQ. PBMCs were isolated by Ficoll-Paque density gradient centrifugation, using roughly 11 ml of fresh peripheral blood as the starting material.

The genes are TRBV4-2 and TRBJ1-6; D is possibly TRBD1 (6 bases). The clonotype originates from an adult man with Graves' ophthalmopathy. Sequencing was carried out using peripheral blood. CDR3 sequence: CASSQDRGRNSPLRF. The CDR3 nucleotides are TGTGCCAGCAGCCAAGATCGGGGGCGAAATTCACCCCTCCGCTTT.